These T cell receptor beta chains were read from a single sample in a study of cytomegalovirus exposure and HLA in healthy donors. Assay: immunoSEQ multiplex PCR; the TCRdb copy retains only in-frame clones and omits some. The sample yields 100,000 or so clones, more than 65% seen once. The sample was PBMCs. The receptors were sampled from a woman aged 18-30 years in good health and CMV-seropositive. The CDR3 runs from the conserved cysteine through the conserved F or W. A D gene is named only where the DNA matches it firmly. Clone size is shown for a subset of rows, as once, few, many or a class of expanded clone.

>-|TRBD2|TRBV13|TRBJ2-5
TGTGCCAGCAGCCTGGGGACTAGCGGGGGACAAGAGACCCAGTACTTC
CASSLGTSGGQETQYF
>-|TRBD2|TRBV30|TRBJ2-1
TGTGCCTGGAGTGTACATAGCGGGAACCCTTACAATGAGCAGTTCTTC
CAWSVHSGNPYNEQFF
>-|TRBD2|TRBV6-5|TRBJ2-3
TGTGCCAGCAGGCTAGCGGGAGGGCCTGCAGATACGCAGTATTTT
CASRLAGGPADTQYF
>once|TRBD1|TRBV28|TRBJ1-3
TGTGCCAGCAGCTACACCGGGACAGGGAACGGAAACACCATATATTTT
CASSYTGTGNGNTIYF
>-|TRBD2|TRBV5-1|TRBJ2-3
TGCGCCAGCAGTCAAGGACTAGCGGGAGGGACCACAGATACGCAGTATTTT
CASSQGLAGGTTDTQYF
>once|-|TRBV6-1|TRBJ2-1
TGTGCCAGCATCCGGAGGGCCTTTGAGCAGTTCTTC
CASIRRAFEQFF
>-|-|TRBV7-9|TRBJ1-1
TGTGCCAGCAGTCTGGATGATTGGGAGCCCATCACTGAAGCTTTCTTT
CASSLDDWEPITEAFF
>-|-|TRBV5-4|TRBJ2-7
TGTGCCAGCACCTCTAGAGATTTTGACGAGCAGTACTTC
CASTSRDFDEQYF
>few|TRBD2|TRBV6-4|TRBJ2-3
TGTGCCAGCAGTGACTCGGCGGGAGGGCCCACAGATACGCAGTATTTT
CASSDSAGGPTDTQYF
>-|TRBD1|TRBV7-9|TRBJ1-2
TGTGCCAGCAGCCTCACATGGGACAGCACAAACTATGGCTACACCTTC
CASSLTWDSTNYGYTF
>once|TRBD1|TRBV7-3|TRBJ1-1
TGTGCCAGCAGCCCTACCGGACAGGGCTCTGAAGCTTTCTTT
CASSPTGQGSEAFF
>-|-|TRBV5-6|TRBJ2-4
TGTGCCAGCAGCTTCGGGACACTTCTAGCCAAAAACATTCAGTACTTC
CASSFGTLLAKNIQYF
>-|-|TRBV4-1|TRBJ2-4
TGCGCCAGCAGTCCCTCCCGGGTCCAAAACATTCAGTACTTC
CASSPSRVQNIQYF
>few|TRBD2|TRBV6-1|TRBJ2-1
TGTGCCAGCACACGGGCTAGCGGGAATGAGCAGTTCTTC
CASTRASGNEQFF
>-|-|TRBV15|TRBJ2-7
TGTGCCACCAGCAGAGATTTCGGACGGCTAGGGGCCTACGAGCAGTACTTC
CATSRDFGRLGAYEQYF
>-|-|TRBV5-4|TRBJ1-1
TGTGCCAGCAGCGGACAGCGGTCGGAGAACACTGAAGCTTTCTTT
CASSGQRSENTEAFF
>-|TRBD2|TRBV29-1|TRBJ2-7
TGCAGCGTTGAAGGAAGGGAGGGCGGGGGCTCCTACGAGCAGTACTTC
CSVEGREGGGSYEQYF
>-|TRBD1|TRBV6-5|TRBJ2-5
TGTGCCAGCAGTTACACTGACAGGGGGGAGACCCAGTACTTC
CASSYTDRGETQYF
>-|-|TRBV2|TRBJ2-7
TGTGCCAGCAGTCCCCTGGTCGCCGTCGGCGAGCAGTACTTC
CASSPLVAVGEQYF
>-|TRBD1|TRBV6-6|TRBJ1-5
TGTGCCAGCAGGAGGACAGGGCTCAATCAGCCCCAGCATTTT
CASRRTGLNQPQHF
>-|TRBD2|TRBV7-3|TRBJ2-1
TGTGCCAGCAGCAAACTAGCGGGGAGTCGCTATGAGCAGTTCTTC
CASSKLAGSRYEQFF
>-|-|TRBV30|TRBJ1-6
TGTGCCTGGAATCTAGGGGGATCGCCCCTCCACTTT
CAWNLGGSPLHF
>-|TRBD2|TRBV29-1|TRBJ2-5
TGCAGCGTGAATGGGCCTAGCGGTCTTCAAGAGACCCAGTACTTC
CSVNGPSGLQETQYF
>-|-|TRBV4-2|TRBJ1-1
TGTGCCAGCAGCCAAGATCCGGTAACAGGGAGGGTGATGAACACTGAAGCTTTCTTT
CASSQDPVTGRVMNTEAFF
>-|TRBD2|TRBV7-9|TRBJ2-3
TGTGCCAGCAGCAGGACTAGCGGGGCCACAGATACGCAGTATTTT
CASSRTSGATDTQYF
>-|-|TRBV9|TRBJ1-2
TGTGCCAGCAGCCCTAGCGGGGGTGCTAACTATGGCTACACCTTC
CASSPSGGANYGYTF
>-|TRBD2|TRBV5-4|TRBJ2-1
TGTGCCAGCAGCATCTTGGCGGGAGTGAATGAGCAGTTCTTC
CASSILAGVNEQFF
>few|TRBD1|TRBV19|TRBJ1-5
TGTGCCAGTATCCCCAATGCCGGAGGGGGCGTCGGCAATCAGCCCCAGCATTTT
CASIPNAGGGVGNQPQHF
>-|TRBD1|TRBV6-5|TRBJ1-2
TGTGCCAGCAAGGGGACAGGGTTATATGGCTACACCTTC
CASKGTGLYGYTF
>-|-|TRBV5-4|TRBJ2-1
TGTGCCAGCAGCTTGGCCGGGGGGCTTGAGCAGTTCTTC
CASSLAGGLEQFF
>-|TRBD2|TRBV29-1|TRBJ2-7
TGCAGCGTAGGGACTAGATTTGTCAACGAGCAGTACTTC
CSVGTRFVNEQYF
>-|TRBD1|TRBV5-1|TRBJ1-5
TGCGCCAGCAGCTCGGCCCCGGGACAGGGTAGACAGCCCCAGCATTTT
CASSSAPGQGRQPQHF
>-|-|TRBV5-1|TRBJ1-1
TGCGCCAGCAGCCAACAGGGATCGAACACTGAAGCTTTCTTT
CASSQQGSNTEAFF
>-|-|TRBV7-2|TRBJ2-7
TGTGCCAGCAGCTTAATCTCTTACGAGCAGTACTTC
CASSLISYEQYF
>-|TRBD2|TRBV2|TRBJ2-6
TGTGCCCGTCGGGAGGTTGGGGCCAACGTCCTGACTTTC
CARREVGANVLTF
>-|-|TRBV27|TRBJ2-7
TGTGCCAGCAGCACTAGAGGGGGTACCCTCTACGAGCAGTACTTC
CASSTRGGTLYEQYF
>-|-|TRBV19|TRBJ1-5
TGTGCCAGTAGTATAGGGGGCAGGGTTAGCAATCAGCCCCAGCATTTT
CASSIGGRVSNQPQHF
>-|-|TRBV5-4|TRBJ2-1
TGTGCCAGCAGCTTGGACAGGAGCTCCTACAATGAGCAGTTCTTC
CASSLDRSSYNEQFF
>-|TRBD1|TRBV28|TRBJ1-2
TGTGCCAGCAGGATAACAGGGGATGGGGGCTACACCTTC
CASRITGDGGYTF
>few|-|TRBV7-2|TRBJ1-2
TGTGCCAGCAGCCAAAGTTCCGGCGGCTATGGCTACACCTTC
CASSQSSGGYGYTF